A selection of T cell receptor beta chains follows, all from one sample in a study of OX40 agonist ivuxolimab in advanced cancers. Data came from immunoSEQ multiplex PCR; TCRdb stores just in-frame clones and leaves some out. The sample lists around 50,000 clones; 60% to 80% were seen once. The starting material was CD4+ or CD8+ T cells sorted from blood, obtained in a trial of the OX40 agonist ivuxolimab. These receptors came from an adult with an advanced solid tumor such as melanoma, head and neck, liver or kidney cancer. The CDR3 runs from the conserved cysteine through the conserved F or W. D genes are given only for firm matches. Size values are once, few and many counts, or a class for expanded clones, and some rows have none.

TGCGCCAGCAGCTTAGTTAACAGAGGAGAGACCCAGTACTTC,CASSLVNRGETQYF,TRBJ2-5,-,-,TRBV5-1
TGCAGCGCACCGGGACTAGGCGTTCAGCAGTTCTTC,CSAPGLGVQQFF,TRBJ2-1,TRBD2,few,TRBV29-1
TGTGCCAGCAGATTAGGGACAGCCCCCAATCAGCCCCAGCATTTT,CASRLGTAPNQPQHF,TRBJ1-5,TRBD1,medium-sized,TRBV27
TGTGCCAGCAGCTTAACTAGCGGGAAATCCTACGAGCAGTACTTC,CASSLTSGKSYEQYF,TRBJ2-7,TRBD2,-,TRBV5-6
TGTGCCAGCAGCTTCCTTTCGGGTGTCTACGAGCAGTACTTC,CASSFLSGVYEQYF,TRBJ2-7,-,few,TRBV6-1
TGTGCCAGCAGCTTTGTGATTGACACCGGGGAGCTGTTTTTT,CASSFVIDTGELFF,TRBJ2-2,-,-,TRBV7-2
TGTGCCAGTAGTATACCCCAGGCGGGGATGCCCCAGCATTTT,CASSIPQAGMPQHF,TRBJ1-5,-,-,TRBV19
TGCGCCAGCAGCTTGTGGGGACAGGGCGGCGCTTTCTTT,CASSLWGQGGAFF,TRBJ1-1,TRBD1,-,TRBV5-1
TGTGCCAGCAGTTTATCCCCGACTAGCGGGTGGACCCTTTACAATGAGCAGTTCTTC,CASSLSPTSGWTLYNEQFF,TRBJ2-1,TRBD2,-,TRBV28
TGTGCCAGCAGCTTGGTGGGGACAGGGAATGAAAAACTGTTTTTT,CASSLVGTGNEKLFF,TRBJ1-4,TRBD1,-,TRBV5-6
TGCGCCAGTGGGGTATCAAACTACGGCTACACCTTC,CASGVSNYGYTF,TRBJ1-2,-,-,TRBV10-2
TGTGCCAGCATCTTGGGTGGGTCGGGTCAGCCCCAGCATTTT,CASILGGSGQPQHF,TRBJ1-5,-,-,TRBV28
TGTGCCAGCAGTTCGGCGGGGGATAACACTGAAGCTTTCTTT,CASSSAGDNTEAFF,TRBJ1-1,-,medium-sized,TRBV28
TGTGCCAGCAGCCGAGGAGGTCCGGGAGAGCAGTACTTC,CASSRGGPGEQYF,TRBJ2-7,-,-,TRBV7-9